The 24 T cell receptor beta chains listed next were all sequenced from one sample in a study of blood T cells in healthy people across ages. Together with a sample-barcoded 5' primer, a J-beta primer mix was included in a second PCR lasting about 6 to 11 cycles. Via MiXCR, TCRdb re-called the 5' RACE reads, giving one row per CDR3 protein. Of more than 1,000,000 distinct CDR3 sequences listed, less than 25% were seen once; the top ten hold 0.65% to 0.95%. The sample was also reused in another study, on T cells of mothers and their children.

Sequencing was carried out using blood. These receptors all come from a girl aged 2 to 9 in good health.

The table lists this clonotype with a few counts. The CDR3 sequence is CASSYVIAAGNEQFF. DNA for the CDR3: TGTGCCAGCAGTTACGTGATAGCGGCAGGGAATGAGCAGTTCTTC. The V call is TRBV6-6, the J call TRBJ2-1, with D tentatively TRBD2 (6 bases). The V end was cut by 2 bases, the J end by 7 bases, with 15 bases between. The V gene's germline CDR1 is MNHNY and CDR2 SVGAGI (reference sequence). CDR3 length equals 15 residues.

About this clonotype itself: Sequence at one end of the junction differs from germline and may be a read error. The chain is built from TRBV29-1 and TRBJ1-2; TRBD1 matches at 7 bases. Looked up from germline, CDR1 is SQVTM and CDR2 is ANQGSEA. This CDR3 is 15 amino acids long. In DNA, the CDR3 is TGCGGCGTCGCAAAGGGAGGGGGCACGGCATCCGGCTACACCTTC. Translating gives CGVAKGGGTASGYTF. Full variable domain (missing parts from reference TRBV29-1 and TRBJ1-2): SAVISQKPSRDICQRGTSLTIQCQVDSQVTMMFWYRQQPGQSLTLIATANQGSEATYESGFVIDKFPISRPNLTFSTLTVSNMSPEDSSIYLCGVAKGGGTASGYTFGSGTRLTVV.

This clonotype was counted a few times. The V gene is TRBV14, the J gene TRBJ2-7, with D possibly matching TRBD1 (5 bases). Germline V gene data show CDR1 as SGHDN and CDR2 as FVKESK. Between the trimmed V and J ends, which lost 1 base and 5 bases, there was a span of 9 bases. This CDR3 has 13 residues. The CDR3, as DNA: TGTGCCAGCAGCCAAGTCCTCAGGGACGAGCAGTACTTC. It yields the protein CASSQVLRDEQYF. Supplemented by reference TRBV14 and TRBJ2-7, the full variable domain reads EAGVTQFPSHSVIEKGQTVTLRCDPISGHDNLYWYRRVMGKEIKFLLHFVKESKQDESGMPNNRFLAERTGGTYSTLKVQPAELEDSGVYFCASSQVLRDEQYFGPGTRLTVT.

This chain connects TRBV5-6 to TRBJ2-3; 7 bases fit TRBD1. The CDR3 spans 12 residues. Germline lookup yields CDR1 SGHDT and CDR2 YYEEEE. V was clipped by 0 bases and J by 13 bases; unmatched bases: 5. CDR3 nucleotides: TGTGCCAGCAGCTTGGCCGCCGGGACAGAGTATTTT. Encoded protein: CASSLAAGTEYF.

This clonotype was found a few times. The J gene is TRBJ2-7, the V gene TRBV5-4; D is perhaps TRBD1 or TRBD2 (5 bases each). From germline, CDR1 is SGHNT and CDR2 YYREEE (reference sequence). V lost 4 bases, J lost 0 bases, and 14 bases lay in between. This CDR3 is built from 15 residues. The CDR3 coding sequence is TGTGCCAGCAGCGTAACAGGACTTGCCTCCTACGAGCAGTACTTC. Amino acid sequence: CASSVTGLASYEQYF.

In the case of this clonotype: At one end the junction does not follow the germline gene, possibly because of a read error. The chain combines TRBV25-1 with TRBJ2-5; D ambiguous. The CDR3 length is 13 residues. Germline CDR1 reads MGHDK; CDR2 reads SYGVNS. The CDR3 region has the DNA TGTGCCAGCAGTGTAAGGCACCAAGGGACCCAGTACTTC. Its protein product is CASSVRHQGTQYF. Based on the CDR3 plus reference TRBV25-1 and TRBJ2-5, the full variable domain is EADIYQTPRYLVIGTGKKITLECSQTMGHDKMYWYQQDPGMELHLIHYSYGVNSTEKGDLSSESTVSRIRTEHFPLTLESARPSHTSQYLCASSVRHQGTQYFGPGTRLLVL.

This clonotype was recorded once. Here the CDR3 reads CSARDHGSGTDTQYF. The CDR3 nucleotides are TGCAGTGCTAGAGATCACGGGAGCGGCACAGATACGCAGTATTTT. The chain employs TRBV20-1 and TRBJ2-3; the D gene is possibly TRBD2 (6 bases). CDR1 is DFQATT and CDR2 is SNEGSKA in the germline V gene (reference sequence). V was shortened by 0 bases and J by 1 base, with 11 bases between the two germline ends. The CDR3 covers 15 residues.

The chain has TRBV6-5 and TRBJ1-2; 9 bases are a match to TRBD1. The J segment lost 6 bases and the V segment lost 6 bases, leaving 2 bases of the junction unmatched. Germline V gives CDR1 MNHEY, CDR2 SVGAGI. CDR3 length: 12 amino acids. CDR3 sequence (DNA): TGTGCCAGCAGGACAGGGGGTCATGGCTACACCTTC. This gives the protein CASRTGGHGYTF.

The chain uses TRBV3-1 and TRBJ2-3; 8 nucleotides line up with TRBD2. Germline loops: CDR1 LGHDT, CDR2 YNNKEL (reference sequence). This CDR3 region has 14 residues. V lost 2 bases, J lost 5 bases, and 3 bases stayed unmatched. The CDR3 sequence is CASSQQLAVDTQYF. The CDR3 nucleotides are TGTGCCAGCAGCCAACAACTAGCGGTAGATACGCAGTATTTT.

This clonotype was picked up a small number of times. The V and J genes are TRBV20-1 and TRBJ2-5; D is uncertain. The closer fit of TRBJ2-7 to the DNA end suggests the J call may be wrong. The germline V gene has CDR1 DFQATT and CDR2 SNEGSKA (reference sequence). The CDR3 covers 13 residues. CDR3 in amino acids: CSAIPSHLYEQYF. As DNA, the CDR3 is TGCAGTGCTATCCCGAGCCATCTTTACGAGCAGTACTTC.

The rearrangement links TRBV20-1 to TRBJ2-5; D is perhaps TRBD1 (6 bases). The DNA end is a closer match to TRBJ2-7, so the J assignment may be wrong. Germline CDR1 reads DFQATT; CDR2 reads SNEGSKA (reference sequence). This CDR3 is 11 amino acids long. For the CDR3, the DNA is TGCAGGGACAGTGTGGGGTACGAGCAGTACTTC. It codes for CRDSVGYEQYF.

This rearrangement joins TRBV4-1 to TRBJ2-1; unclear D gene. Germline CDR1 is MGHRA and CDR2 is YSYEKL. The CDR3 consists of 13 residues. Trimming took off 1 base at V and 8 bases at J, with 9 bases between the two ends. Here the CDR3 reads CASSQVDFYEQFF. For the CDR3, the DNA is TGCGCCAGCAGCCAAGTAGATTTCTATGAGCAGTTCTTC.

The chain is built from TRBV6-1 and TRBJ2-1; 12 nucleotides align to TRBD2. The trim removed 9 bases at V and 6 bases at J, leaving 9 bases unmatched. The CDR3 covers 15 residues. Germline assignment: CDR1 MNHNS and CDR2 SASEGT. The CDR3 region is CASGLTSGSFNEQFF. CDR3 nucleotides: TGTGCCAGTGGTCTGACTAGCGGGAGCTTCAATGAGCAGTTCTTC.

The chain uses TRBV7-9 and TRBJ2-3; 9 nucleotides line up with TRBD1. The germline V gene encodes CDR1 SEHNR and CDR2 FQNEAQ (reference sequence). V lost 4 bases, J lost 4 bases, and 9 bases stayed unmatched. This CDR3 has 16 residues. CDR3 region: CASSSSGQGVPDTQYF. The CDR3 region has the DNA TGTGCCAGCAGCTCGTCGGGACAGGGTGTCCCAGATACGCAGTATTTT.

This clonotype was counted between two and nine times. The chain has TRBV12-3 or TRBV12-4 and TRBJ1-1, with TRBD1 as a possible D gene (6 bases). Trimming pared 6 bases from V and 5 bases from J, leaving 19 bases between. This CDR3 contains 15 residues. Here the CDR3 DNA reads TGTGCCAGCAGCTTACAGGGAGGGGGGTTTACTGAAGCTTTCTTT. Residues: CASSLQGGGFTEAFF.

Only a few counts were recorded for this clonotype. The chain couples TRBV6-2 or TRBV6-3 to TRBJ1-1, with 8 bases lining up with TRBD1. This CDR3 comprises 17 residues. With V trimmed by 0 bases and J by 1 base, 7 bases remained unmatched. CDR1 and CDR2 from the germline V gene are MNHEY and SVGEGT. The CDR3 loop reads CASSYSPGGGWNTEAFF. The DNA for the CDR3 is TGTGCCAGCAGTTACTCGCCAGGGGGCGGCTGGAACACTGAAGCTTTCTTT.

The table lists this clonotype with a few counts. The rearrangement links TRBV6-1 to TRBJ2-1; D remains ambiguous. V lost 0 bases to trimming and J lost 9 bases, with 9 bases between them. This CDR3 has 13 amino acids. Germline assignment: CDR1 MNHNS and CDR2 SASEGT. CDR3 sequence (DNA): TGTGCCAGCAGTGAAGCGTGGGCCGGTGAGCAGTTCTTC. Translated: CASSEAWAGEQFF.

The chain uses TRBV11-2 and TRBJ2-7; D is uncertain. The CDR3 has 15 residues. Trimming removed 5 bases from V and 6 bases from J, with 20 bases in between. Looked up from germline, CDR1 is SGHAT and CDR2 is FQNNGV. CDR3: CASSNEDDQGGEQYF. The DNA of the CDR3 is TGTGCCAGCAGCAACGAAGACGACCAAGGTGGCGAGCAGTACTTC.

Of note for this clonotype: Mismatch with germline at one junction end may stem from a read error. J is TRBJ1-3 and V is TRBV6-1; D is perhaps TRBD1 (5 bases). CDR1 is MNHNS and CDR2 is SASEGT in the germline V gene. The CDR3 is 14 residues long. Here the CDR3 DNA reads TGTGCCTGCAGTGAGGGGAGCTCTGGAAACACCATATATTTT. Residues: CACSEGSSGNTIYF.

This clonotype was counted a few times. The rearrangement links TRBV7-2 to TRBJ1-4; D is unclear. Trimming pared 7 bases from V and 10 bases from J, leaving 19 bases between. Germline CDR1 is SGHTA and CDR2 is FQGNSA. This CDR3 has 14 residues. Here the CDR3 DNA reads TGTGCCAGCACCCGTGGCCTCGAGCGAGGAAAACTGTTTTTT. It specifies CASTRGLERGKLFF.

CDR3: CASSPGWSSGGIQETQYF. Here the CDR3 DNA reads TGTGCCAGCAGCCCTGGCTGGAGTAGCGGAGGGATTCAAGAGACCCAGTACTTC. The rearrangement uses TRBV11-2 and TRBJ2-5; maybe TRBD2 (6 bases). Germline CDR1 reads SGHAT; CDR2 reads FQNNGV. Between the trimmed V and J ends, which lost 5 bases and 2 bases, there was a span of 24 bases. The CDR3 totals 18 residues.

The genes are TRBV6-2 or TRBV6-3 and TRBJ2-7; 7 bases are shared with TRBD1. The CDR3 spans 14 residues. J was trimmed by 5 bases and V by 5 bases; bases with no gene match: 9. The germline V gene has CDR1 MNHEY and CDR2 SVGEGT. The CDR3 sequence is CASSPRTGPNEQYF. As DNA, the CDR3 is TGTGCCAGCAGTCCTCGGACAGGCCCGAACGAGCAGTACTTC.

This clonotype has just a few counts. The chain employs TRBV7-9 and TRBJ2-1; no firm D call. The CDR3 contains 15 residues. Germline V gene sequence: CDR1 SEHNR, CDR2 FQNEAQ (reference sequence). Deletions cut 0 bases from V and 2 bases from J, with 8 bases between. CDR3 bases: TGTGCCAGCAGCTTAGCATTGGGCACCTACAATGAGCAGTTCTTC. Translation gives CASSLALGTYNEQFF.

This chain connects TRBV2 to TRBJ2-7; TRBD1 might be the D (5 bases). Germline CDR1 and CDR2: SNHLY and FYNNEI. The CDR3 totals 14 residues. The V gene lost 8 bases and the J gene lost 3 bases, with 17 bases spanning the gap. CDR3: CASGLDGAVYEQYF. The CDR3, as DNA: TGTGCCAGCGGATTGGATGGGGCTGTCTACGAGCAGTACTTC. The full variable domain, in which reference TRBV2 and TRBJ2-7 provide the parts outside the CDR3, is EPEVTQTPSHQVTQMGQEVILRCVPISNHLYFYWYRQILGQKVEFLVSFYNNEISEKSEIFDDQFSVERPDGSNFTLKIRSTKLEDSAMYFCASGLDGAVYEQYFGPGTRLTVT.